This T cell receptor beta chain appears in the sequencing data of a study of PD-1 blockade in classical Hodgkin lymphoma. Study details: Nivolumab was administered to patients intravenously at 3 mg/kg every 2 weeks.

Trimming shortened V by 6 bases and J by 4 bases, and 8 bases separated the two germline ends. CDR1 is LNHDA and CDR2 is SQIVND in the germline V gene (reference sequence). CDR3 length equals 12 residues. Comment on this clone: The antigen remains undetermined.

TCRdb's copy holds only in-frame clones and misses some; the assay was immunoSEQ multiplex PCR. The sample shows about 40,000 clones, around 86% of them seen only once. Whole-study findings and limits: TCR diversity rose significantly by C4D1 in CD4+ but not CD8+ cells. Patients who initiated nivolumab within 1 year of ASCT were excluded.

Autologous stem cell transplantation was followed by relapse in every patient, and brentuximab vedotin exposure varied. Each best response was a complete response, a partial response or progressive disease. This receptor was identified in a human donor with classical Hodgkin lymphoma. Sequenced material: peripheral blood mononuclear cells (PBMCs), taken at baseline. J is TRBJ2-3 and V is TRBV19; D is uncertain. The CDR3 protein is CASRDSSDTQYF. The DNA for the CDR3 is TGTGCCAGTAGGGATAGTTCAGATACGCAGTATTTT.